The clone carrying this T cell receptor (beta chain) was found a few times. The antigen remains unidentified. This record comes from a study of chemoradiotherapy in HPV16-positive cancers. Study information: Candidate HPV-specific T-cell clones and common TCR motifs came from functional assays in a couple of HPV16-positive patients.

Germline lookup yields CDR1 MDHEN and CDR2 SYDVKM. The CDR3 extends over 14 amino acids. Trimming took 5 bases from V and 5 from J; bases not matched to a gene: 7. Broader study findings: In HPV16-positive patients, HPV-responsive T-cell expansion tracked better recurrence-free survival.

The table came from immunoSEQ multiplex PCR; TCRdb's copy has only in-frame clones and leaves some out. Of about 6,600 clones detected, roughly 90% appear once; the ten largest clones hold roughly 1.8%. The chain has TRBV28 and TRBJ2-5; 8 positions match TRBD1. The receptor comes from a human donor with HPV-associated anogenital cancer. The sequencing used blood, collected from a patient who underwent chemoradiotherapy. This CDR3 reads CASSPNGQGETQYF. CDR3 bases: TGTGCCAGCAGTCCCAACGGACAGGGTGAGACCCAGTACTTC.